This T cell receptor beta chain was recorded in a study of blood T cell repertoires in COVID-19. Study-wide context: Both acute and convalescent COVID-19 samples were obtained from the United States, Italy and Spain.

Losses at the gene ends were 0 bases for V and 1 base for J; bases not matched to a gene: 3. The germline CDR1 and CDR2 sequences are SGHRS and YFSETQ. The CDR3 spans 16 residues. The repertoire was sequenced with immunoSEQ multiplex PCR; TCRdb's copy has only in-frame clones and lacks some. Of some 490,000 clones in the sample, approximately 85% were seen once. The sequence came from a human donor in a cohort sampled during active COVID-19. Sequenced input: peripheral blood. The chain is built from TRBV5-1 and TRBJ2-3; 9 nucleotides agree with TRBD2. The CDR3 region is CASSLDSGRGTDTQYF. In DNA form, the CDR3 reads TGCGCCAGCAGCTTGGATAGCGGGAGAGGCACAGATACGCAGTATTTT.